The rows below give T cell receptor beta chains drawn from one sample of a study of shared clonotypes between healthy human individuals. Clones were read by immunoSEQ multiplex PCR, and TCRdb kept only the in-frame ones, dropping some. The top ten clones hold approximately 0.057% of a sample with roughly 640,000 clones, about 96% of them seen once. What was sequenced was naive CD4+ T cells sorted from blood. These receptors were taken from a woman aged 25-40 years in good health. CDR3s include the opening cysteine and the closing phenylalanine or tryptophan. The D gene is left open where the match is weak. Where a row states a size, it is once, few, many or the class of an expanded clone; other rows omit it.

J: TRBJ1-5
D: TRBD1
size: .
V: TRBV6-6
CDR3: CASSRQGASNQPQHF
DNA: TGTGCCAGCAGTCGACAGGGGGCGAGCAATCAGCCCCAGCATTTT

J: TRBJ1-2
D: .
size: .
V: TRBV28
CDR3: CASSWGLYGYTF
DNA: TGTGCCAGCAGTTGGGGACTCTATGGCTACACCTTC

J: TRBJ2-1
D: TRBD2
size: .
V: TRBV7-9
CDR3: CATVRPTGLADRNEQFF
DNA: TGTGCCACAGTAAGACCGACCGGACTAGCGGACAGGAATGAGCAGTTCTTC

J: TRBJ2-5
D: .
size: .
V: TRBV4-2
CDR3: CASSQVTGVLETQYF
DNA: TGTGCCAGCAGCCAAGTCACGGGAGTCTTAGAGACCCAGTACTTC

J: TRBJ2-7
D: TRBD1
size: .
V: TRBV4-1
CDR3: CASSHPLDRGRDEQYF
DNA: TGCGCCAGCAGCCATCCCCTGGACAGGGGACGGGACGAGCAGTACTTC

J: TRBJ1-2
D: TRBD1
size: .
V: TRBV11-2
CDR3: CASSPQGSYGYTF
DNA: TGTGCCAGCAGCCCACAGGGGTCTTATGGCTACACCTTC

J: TRBJ2-6
D: .
size: .
V: TRBV11-3
CDR3: CASGTAGANVLTF
DNA: TGTGCCAGCGGTACAGCTGGGGCCAACGTCCTGACTTTC

J: TRBJ2-3
D: TRBD1
size: .
V: TRBV4-1
CDR3: CASSQGQGFEYTQYF
DNA: TGCGCCAGCAGCCAAGGACAGGGATTCGAATATACGCAGTATTTT

J: TRBJ1-5
D: .
size: .
V: TRBV4-3
CDR3: CASSQAQVAYQPQHF
DNA: TGCGCCAGCAGCCAAGCGCAGGTCGCTTATCAGCCCCAGCATTTT

J: TRBJ1-2
D: .
size: .
V: TRBV14
CDR3: CASSYGANYGYTF
DNA: TGTGCCAGCAGTTATGGAGCTAACTATGGCTACACCTTC

J: TRBJ1-1
D: TRBD1
size: .
V: TRBV30
CDR3: CAWSEDRKNEERKKAFF
DNA: TGTGCCTGGAGTGAGGACAGGAAGAACGAGGAGCGGAAGAAGGCTTTCTTT

J: TRBJ1-2
D: .
size: .
V: TRBV29-1
CDR3: CSVEGHPGLSNYGYTF
DNA: TGCAGCGTTGAGGGGCATCCGGGGCTCTCTAACTATGGCTACACCTTC

J: TRBJ1-2
D: TRBD1
size: .
V: TRBV2
CDR3: CASRPRDSNYGYTF
DNA: TGTGCCAGCAGACCCCGGGACAGTAACTATGGCTACACCTTC

J: TRBJ2-7
D: .
size: .
V: TRBV7-8
CDR3: CASSLGAFYEQYF
DNA: TGTGCCAGCAGCTTAGGGGCGTTCTACGAGCAGTACTTC

J: TRBJ1-2
D: .
size: .
V: TRBV4-1
CDR3: CASSQGTRRNYGYTF
DNA: TGCGCCAGCAGCCAAGGGACCCGACGTAACTATGGCTACACCTTC

J: TRBJ1-2
D: TRBD1
size: .
V: TRBV9
CDR3: CASSLYLSGTGKDGYTF
DNA: TGTGCCAGCAGCCTTTATCTATCCGGGACAGGGAAAGACGGCTACACCTTC

J: TRBJ2-7
D: TRBD1
size: .
V: TRBV6-6
CDR3: CASRPGTGSYEQYF
DNA: TGTGCCAGCAGGCCCGGGACAGGGTCCTACGAGCAGTACTTC

J: TRBJ1-5
D: .
size: .
V: TRBV28
CDR3: CASSGGGVDQPQHF
DNA: TGTGCCAGCAGTGGGGGGGGTGTCGATCAGCCCCAGCATTTT

J: TRBJ2-5
D: .
size: .
V: TRBV18
CDR3: CASSPPDGIEETQYF
DNA: TGTGCCAGCTCACCACCGGACGGCATTGAGGAGACCCAGTACTTC

J: TRBJ2-5
D: .
size: .
V: TRBV2
CDR3: CASSDDQETQYF
DNA: TGTGCCAGCAGTGACGATCAAGAGACCCAGTACTTC

J: TRBJ1-4
D: .
size: .
V: TRBV18
CDR3: CASSPNYRTTNEKLFF
DNA: TGTGCCAGCTCACCGAACTACCGGACAACTAATGAAAAACTGTTTTTT

J: TRBJ1-1
D: .
size: .
V: TRBV7-9
CDR3: CASSLGSGGTEAFF
DNA: TGTGCCAGCAGCTTAGGCAGCGGTGGCACTGAAGCTTTCTTT

J: TRBJ2-7
D: .
size: .
V: TRBV28
CDR3: CASRLPGLTYEQYF
DNA: TGTGCCAGCCGACTCCCCGGGCTTACCTACGAGCAGTACTTC

J: TRBJ2-7
D: TRBD1
size: .
V: TRBV7-7
CDR3: CASSKGLGQTYEQYF
DNA: TGTGCCAGCAGCAAGGGATTGGGACAGACCTACGAGCAGTACTTC

J: TRBJ2-5
D: .
size: once
V: TRBV27
CDR3: CASSPRAGPRQTQYF
DNA: TGTGCCAGCAGTCCACGGGCGGGACCCCGACAGACCCAGTACTTC

J: TRBJ2-7
D: .
size: .
V: TRBV5-1
CDR3: CASSREAGVNYEQYF
DNA: TGCGCCAGCAGCCGGGAGGCAGGGGTGAATTACGAGCAGTACTTC

J: TRBJ1-2
D: .
size: .
V: TRBV5-6
CDR3: CASSPGDYGYTF
DNA: TGTGCCAGCAGCCCAGGGGACTATGGCTACACCTTC

J: TRBJ2-3
D: .
size: .
V: TRBV7-8
CDR3: CASSLSGSPDTQYF
DNA: TGTGCCAGCAGCCTATCTGGTAGCCCAGATACGCAGTATTTT

J: TRBJ2-7
D: .
size: .
V: TRBV7-6
CDR3: CASSFRPVTYEQYF
DNA: TGTGCCAGCAGCTTCCGTCCGGTTACCTACGAGCAGTACTTC

J: TRBJ2-7
D: TRBD2
size: .
V: TRBV28
CDR3: CASSTFSGSRSYEQYF
DNA: TGTGCCAGCAGTACCTTTAGCGGGAGTCGTAGTTACGAGCAGTACTTC

J: TRBJ1-1
D: .
size: .
V: TRBV10-3
CDR3: CAISGGSNTEAFF
DNA: TGTGCCATCAGTGGGGGTTCGAACACTGAAGCTTTCTTT

J: TRBJ2-1
D: TRBD2
size: .
V: TRBV19
CDR3: CASSLTTSGSNEQFF
DNA: TGTGCCAGTAGTCTCACGACTAGCGGGAGTAATGAGCAGTTCTTC

J: TRBJ2-5
D: .
size: .
V: TRBV6-6
CDR3: CASSSPQGQETQYF
DNA: TGTGCCAGCAGTTCTCCCCAGGGCCAAGAGACCCAGTACTTC

J: TRBJ2-6
D: .
size: .
V: TRBV10-1
CDR3: CASSTGRYSGANVLTF
DNA: TGCGCCAGCAGTACGGGACGGTACTCTGGGGCCAACGTCCTGACTTTC

J: TRBJ2-3
D: TRBD2
size: .
V: TRBV5-1
CDR3: CASSRRLAGGLDTQYF
DNA: TGCGCCAGCAGCCGCAGACTAGCGGGAGGTCTCGATACGCAGTATTTT

J: TRBJ2-7
D: TRBD1
size: once
V: TRBV6-5
CDR3: CASSPDRFRTYEQYF
DNA: TGTGCCAGCAGCCCGGACAGGTTCAGGACCTACGAGCAGTACTTC

J: TRBJ1-1
D: TRBD1
size: .
V: TRBV5-6
CDR3: CASSWYHRRGTGGSTEAFF
DNA: TGTGCCAGCAGCTGGTACCACAGGAGGGGGACAGGGGGCAGCACTGAAGCTTTCTTT

J: TRBJ1-1
D: .
size: .
V: TRBV6-5
CDR3: CASSWRGLNTEAFF
DNA: TGTGCCAGCAGTTGGCGGGGGTTGAACACTGAAGCTTTCTTT

J: TRBJ2-1
D: TRBD2
size: .
V: TRBV2
CDR3: CASSSSGPSVNEQFF
DNA: TGTGCCAGCAGTTCTAGCGGCCCCTCGGTGAATGAGCAGTTCTTC

J: TRBJ1-4
D: .
size: .
V: TRBV5-1
CDR3: CANLGTSEKLFF
DNA: TGCGCCAACCTAGGGACTTCGGAAAAACTGTTTTTT

J: TRBJ2-7
D: TRBD1
size: .
V: TRBV27
CDR3: CASSSGLRDRASF
DNA: TGTGCCAGCAGTTCCGGGCTTCGGGACAGGGCGTCCTTC

J: TRBJ2-7
D: TRBD2
size: .
V: TRBV19
CDR3: CASSAGLAGIYEQYF
DNA: TGTGCCAGTAGTGCTGGACTAGCGGGGATCTACGAGCAGTACTTC

J: TRBJ1-1
D: TRBD1
size: .
V: TRBV19
CDR3: CASTPDGQGAGGVTEAFF
DNA: TGTGCCAGTACCCCAGATGGACAGGGGGCAGGAGGCGTGACTGAAGCTTTCTTT

J: TRBJ1-4
D: TRBD1
size: .
V: TRBV15
CDR3: CATSRDGTGGSEKLFF
DNA: TGTGCCACCAGCAGAGACGGGACAGGGGGAAGTGAAAAACTGTTTTTT

J: TRBJ2-5
D: .
size: .
V: TRBV6-5
CDR3: CASSFTEGELTQYF
DNA: TGTGCCAGCAGTTTCACGGAGGGAGAACTTACCCAGTACTTC

J: TRBJ1-1
D: .
size: .
V: TRBV28
CDR3: CASSLSTYTEAFF
DNA: TGTGCCAGCAGTTTATCTACGTACACTGAAGCTTTCTTT

J: TRBJ2-2
D: TRBD2
size: .
V: TRBV10-3
CDR3: CAISATSGTPETGELFF
DNA: TGTGCCATCAGTGCGACTAGCGGGACCCCGGAGACCGGGGAGCTGTTTTTT

J: TRBJ2-7
D: .
size: .
V: TRBV28
CDR3: CASSLRGYEQYF
DNA: TGTGCCAGCAGTTTACGTGGCTACGAGCAGTACTTC

J: TRBJ1-1
D: .
size: .
V: TRBV11-2
CDR3: CASKAGRPTEAFF
DNA: TGTGCCAGCAAGGCAGGGAGGCCAACTGAAGCTTTCTTT

J: TRBJ2-7
D: TRBD1
size: .
V: TRBV20-1
CDR3: CSARDSYEQYF
DNA: TGCAGTGCCCGGGACAGCTACGAGCAGTACTTC